This T cell receptor beta chain was recorded in a study of cytomegalovirus exposure and HLA in healthy donors. The overall study: The same platform was used for the 120 validation repertoires and the approximately 700 first-cohort repertoires, a later analysis reported. Study results and caveats: Published work reported that the classifier diagnosed cytomegalovirus status with high specificity and sensitivity. Researchers catalogued some 160 TCR beta chains as cytomegalovirus-associated.

The CDR3 runs 15 residues. The germline V gene encodes CDR1 SGDLS and CDR2 YYNGEE. V lost 0 bases, J lost 5 bases, and 11 bases lay in between. Turning to this clone: Antigen unknown.

Assay used: immunoSEQ multiplex PCR; TCRdb lists only in-frame clones, some missing. The table lists about 190,000 clones, roughly 82% of them singletons. The specimen sequenced was PBMCs. The receptor comes from a woman between 18 and 29 years old in good health and CMV-seronegative. The rearrangement uses TRBV9 and TRBJ2-2; D possibly corresponds to TRBD1 (6 bases). The CDR3 DNA sequence: TGTGCCAGCAGCGTAGAAACAGGGCGGACCGGGGAGCTGTTTTTT. It codes for CASSVETGRTGELFF. Combining the CDR3 with reference TRBV9 and TRBJ2-2 gives the whole variable domain DSGVTQTPKHLITATGQRVTLRCSPRSGDLSVYWYQQSLDQGLQFLIQYYNGEERAKGNILERFSAQQFPDLHSELNLSSLELGDSALYFCASSVETGRTGELFFGEGSRLTVL.